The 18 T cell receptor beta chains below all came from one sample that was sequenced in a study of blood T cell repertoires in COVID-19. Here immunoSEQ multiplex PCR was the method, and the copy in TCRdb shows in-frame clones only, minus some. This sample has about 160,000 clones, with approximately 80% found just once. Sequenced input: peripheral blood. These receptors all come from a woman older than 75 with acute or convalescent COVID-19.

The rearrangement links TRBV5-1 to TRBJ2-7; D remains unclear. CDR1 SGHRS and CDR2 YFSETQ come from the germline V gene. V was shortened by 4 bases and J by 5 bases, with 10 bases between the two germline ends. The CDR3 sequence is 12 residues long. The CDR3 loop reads CASSPQEHEQYF. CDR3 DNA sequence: TGCGCCAGCAGCCCCCAGGAACACGAGCAGTACTTC.

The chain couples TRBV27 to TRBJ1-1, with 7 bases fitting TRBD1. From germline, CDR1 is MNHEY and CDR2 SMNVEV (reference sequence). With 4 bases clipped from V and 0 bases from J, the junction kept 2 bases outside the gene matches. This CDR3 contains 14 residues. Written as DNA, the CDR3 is TGTGCCAGCAGTTCCGACAGGGTGAACACTGAAGCTTTCTTT. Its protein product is CASSSDRVNTEAFF.

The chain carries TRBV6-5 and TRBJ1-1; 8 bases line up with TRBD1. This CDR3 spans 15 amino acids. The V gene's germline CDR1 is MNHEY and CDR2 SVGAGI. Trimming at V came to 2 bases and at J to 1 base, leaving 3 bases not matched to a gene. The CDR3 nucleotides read TGTGCCAGCAGTTACCAGGGACAGGCGAACACTGAAGCTTTCTTT. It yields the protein CASSYQGQANTEAFF.

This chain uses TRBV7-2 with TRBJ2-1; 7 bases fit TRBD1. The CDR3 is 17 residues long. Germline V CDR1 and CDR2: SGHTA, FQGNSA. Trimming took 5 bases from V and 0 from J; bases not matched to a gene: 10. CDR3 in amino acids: CASSPDRAPSSYNEQFF. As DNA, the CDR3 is TGTGCCAGCAGCCCCGACAGGGCCCCGAGCTCCTACAATGAGCAGTTCTTC.

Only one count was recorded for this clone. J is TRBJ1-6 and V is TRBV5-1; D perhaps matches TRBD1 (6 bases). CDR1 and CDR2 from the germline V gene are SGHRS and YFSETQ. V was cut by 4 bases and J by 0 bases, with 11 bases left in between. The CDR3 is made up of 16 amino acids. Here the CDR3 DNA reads TGCGCCAGCAGCCGGGACACCCGCTCCTATAATTCACCCCTCCACTTT. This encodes CASSRDTRSYNSPLHF.

CDR3 protein: CASSDDRGTSGSPYEQYF. The CDR3 coding sequence is TGTGCCAGCAGCGACGACAGGGGGACTAGCGGGAGCCCCTACGAGCAGTACTTC. This chain joins TRBV5-4 and TRBJ2-7, with 14 bases matching TRBD2. CDR3 length equals 18 residues. CDR1 is SGHNT, CDR2 YYREEE, per germline (reference sequence). The V segment lost 4 bases and the J segment 2 bases; nucleotides outside the gene matches: 11.

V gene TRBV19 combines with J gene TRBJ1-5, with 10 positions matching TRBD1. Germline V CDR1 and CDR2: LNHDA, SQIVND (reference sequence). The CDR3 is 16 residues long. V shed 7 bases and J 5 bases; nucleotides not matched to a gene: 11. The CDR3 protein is CASNDMDRGFYQPQHF. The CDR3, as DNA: TGTGCCAGTAATGATATGGACAGGGGGTTTTATCAGCCCCAGCATTTT.

CDR3 protein: CASRADISTDTQYF. CDR3 coding DNA: TGCGCCAGCAGGGCGGACATCAGCACAGATACGCAGTATTTT. V usage is TRBV5-1 and J usage is TRBJ2-3; D perhaps matches TRBD1 (5 bases). CDR1 SGHRS and CDR2 YFSETQ come from the germline V gene. Trimming left V 5 bases short and J 0 bases short, with 10 bases between. CDR3 size: 14 residues.

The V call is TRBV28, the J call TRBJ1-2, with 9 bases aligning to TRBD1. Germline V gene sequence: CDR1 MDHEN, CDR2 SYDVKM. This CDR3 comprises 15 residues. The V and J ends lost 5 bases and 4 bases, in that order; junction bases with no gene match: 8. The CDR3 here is CASSPWDRVSYGYTF. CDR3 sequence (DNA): TGTGCCAGCAGTCCCTGGGACAGGGTTTCCTATGGCTACACCTTC.

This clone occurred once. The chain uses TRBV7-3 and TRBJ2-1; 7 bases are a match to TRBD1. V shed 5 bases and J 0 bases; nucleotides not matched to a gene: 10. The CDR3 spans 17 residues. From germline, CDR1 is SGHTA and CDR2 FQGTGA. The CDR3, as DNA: TGTGCCAGCAGCGAGAAGAGGGGGCTTAGCTCCTACAATGAGCAGTTCTTC. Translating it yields CASSEKRGLSSYNEQFF.

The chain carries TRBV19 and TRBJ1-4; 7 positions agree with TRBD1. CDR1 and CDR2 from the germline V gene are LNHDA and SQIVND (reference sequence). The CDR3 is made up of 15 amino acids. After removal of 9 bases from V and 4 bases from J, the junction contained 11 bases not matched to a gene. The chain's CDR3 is CASSTGQMVNEKLFF. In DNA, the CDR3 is TGTGCCAGCTCGACGGGACAGATGGTTAATGAAAAACTGTTTTTT.

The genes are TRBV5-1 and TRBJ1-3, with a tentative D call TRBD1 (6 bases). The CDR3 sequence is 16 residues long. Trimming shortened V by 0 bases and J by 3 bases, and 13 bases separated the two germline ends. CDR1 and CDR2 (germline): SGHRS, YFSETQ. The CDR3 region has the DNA TGCGCCAGCAGCTTGGAGGGGCACAGGGATGGAAACACCATATATTTT. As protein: CASSLEGHRDGNTIYF.

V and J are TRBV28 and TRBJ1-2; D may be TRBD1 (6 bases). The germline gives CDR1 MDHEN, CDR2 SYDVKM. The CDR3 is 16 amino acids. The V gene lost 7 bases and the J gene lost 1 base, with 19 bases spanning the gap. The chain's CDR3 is CASTPPGQGFNYGYTF. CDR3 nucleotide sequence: TGTGCCAGCACCCCCCCGGGGCAGGGGTTTAACTATGGCTACACCTTC.

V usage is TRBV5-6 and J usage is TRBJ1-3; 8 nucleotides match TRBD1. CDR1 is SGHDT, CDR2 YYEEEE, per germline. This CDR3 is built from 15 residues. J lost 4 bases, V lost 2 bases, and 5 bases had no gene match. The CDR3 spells CASSFRGRGGNTIYF. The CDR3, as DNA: TGTGCCAGCAGCTTCAGGGGGCGAGGAGGAAACACCATATATTTT.

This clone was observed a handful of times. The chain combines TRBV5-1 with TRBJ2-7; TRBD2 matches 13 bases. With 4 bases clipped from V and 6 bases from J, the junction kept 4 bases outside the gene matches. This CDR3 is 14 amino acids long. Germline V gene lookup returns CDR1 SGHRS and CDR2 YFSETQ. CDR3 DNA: TGCGCCAGCAGCGCGGGACTAGCGGGGAGCGAGCAGTACTTC. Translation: CASSAGLAGSEQYF.

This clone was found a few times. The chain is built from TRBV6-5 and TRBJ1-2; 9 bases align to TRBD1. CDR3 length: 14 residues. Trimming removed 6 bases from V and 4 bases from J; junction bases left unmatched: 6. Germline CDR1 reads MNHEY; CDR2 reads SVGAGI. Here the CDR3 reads CASRNPGQGYGYTF. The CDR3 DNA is TGTGCCAGCAGGAATCCGGGACAGGGCTATGGCTACACCTTC.

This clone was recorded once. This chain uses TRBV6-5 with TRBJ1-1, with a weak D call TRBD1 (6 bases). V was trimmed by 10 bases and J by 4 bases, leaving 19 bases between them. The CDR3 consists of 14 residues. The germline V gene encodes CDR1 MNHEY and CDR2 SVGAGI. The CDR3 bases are TGTGCCACCTCATCGGCAGGGGTTGGCACTGAAGCTTTCTTT. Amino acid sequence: CATSSAGVGTEAFF.

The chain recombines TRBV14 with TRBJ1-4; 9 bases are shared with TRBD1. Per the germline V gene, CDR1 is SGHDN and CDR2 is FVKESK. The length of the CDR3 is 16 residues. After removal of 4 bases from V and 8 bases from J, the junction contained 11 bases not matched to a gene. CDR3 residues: CASSPLSGTGREKLFF. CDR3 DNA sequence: TGTGCCAGCAGCCCTCTCAGCGGGACAGGGAGAGAAAAACTGTTTTTT.